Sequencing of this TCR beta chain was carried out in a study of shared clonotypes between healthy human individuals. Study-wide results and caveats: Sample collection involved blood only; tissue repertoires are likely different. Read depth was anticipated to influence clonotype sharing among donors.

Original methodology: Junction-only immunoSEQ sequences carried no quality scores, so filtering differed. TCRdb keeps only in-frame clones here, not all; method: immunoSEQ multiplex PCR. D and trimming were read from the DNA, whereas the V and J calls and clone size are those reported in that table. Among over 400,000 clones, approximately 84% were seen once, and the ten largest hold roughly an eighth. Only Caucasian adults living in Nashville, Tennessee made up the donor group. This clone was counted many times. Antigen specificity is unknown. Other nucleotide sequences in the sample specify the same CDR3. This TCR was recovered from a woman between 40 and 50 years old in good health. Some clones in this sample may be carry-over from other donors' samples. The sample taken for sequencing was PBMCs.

CDR3 residues: CASRPGQRSGNTIYF. CDR3 nucleotide sequence: TGTGCCAGTAGACCGGGACAACGCTCTGGAAACACCATATATTTT. The gene calls are TRBV19 and TRBJ1-3; a possible D gene is TRBD1 (6 bases). CDR1 and CDR2 from the germline V gene are LNHDA and SQIVND (reference sequence). The CDR3 consists of 15 residues. Trimming stripped 6 bases from V and 0 bases from J, with 12 bases between.